These 23 T cell receptor beta chains came from one sample sequenced in a study of T cell changes during pregnancy in multiple sclerosis. The protocol was immunoSEQ multiplex PCR, while the TCRdb copy is restricted to in-frame clones and leaves out a portion. The sample yields over 60,000 clones, 90% to 95% seen once. The source was peripheral blood, collected in the first trimester of pregnancy. All receptors come from a female donor with multiple sclerosis, enrolled in a pregnancy study.

The chain couples TRBV21-1 to TRBJ1-3; the listed D gene, TRBD1, was not tested against the DNA. TRBV21-1 is a pseudogene locus. The CDR3 runs to 16 residues. CDR3 nucleotides: TGTGCCAGCAGCAAAAGTTACAGGGGTTACGGAAACACCATATATTTT. Amino acid sequence: CASSKSYRGYGNTIYF.

The rearrangement uses TRBV5-5 and TRBJ2-3; D might be TRBD1 (5 bases). This CDR3 comprises 15 residues. V dropped 2 bases and J dropped 2 bases, with 12 bases sitting between them. Germline V gene data show CDR1 as SGHKS and CDR2 as YYEKEE (reference sequence). This CDR3 is CASSFRQGLTDTQYF. Here the CDR3 DNA reads TGTGCCAGCAGCTTTCGGCAGGGTCTCACAGATACGCAGTATTTT.

The CDR3 DNA sequence: TGTGCCAGCAGGGGGCAAACTAATGAAAAACTGTTTTTT. Protein: CASRGQTNEKLFF. The chain carries TRBV7-8 and TRBJ1-4; D is perhaps TRBD1 (5 bases). Looked up from germline, CDR1 is SGHVS and CDR2 is FQNEAQ. Trimming pared 6 bases from V and 1 base from J, leaving 6 bases between. The CDR3 contains 13 residues.

This clone has a single count. The genes are TRBV5-1 and TRBJ1-3; D remains unclear. V lost 0 bases to trimming and J lost 0 bases, with 10 bases between them. Germline V gene lookup returns CDR1 SGHRS and CDR2 YFSETQ. The length of the CDR3 is 16 residues. CDR3 amino acids: CASSLGESLSGNTIYF. DNA for the CDR3: TGCGCCAGCAGCTTGGGGGAGTCCCTCTCTGGAAACACCATATATTTT.

The rearrangement uses TRBV6-5 and TRBJ1-2, with a weak D call TRBD1 (5 bases). Trimming took 0 bases from V and 10 from J, leaving 12 bases between them. Per the germline V gene, CDR1 is MNHEY and CDR2 is SVGAGI. This CDR3 is 13 amino acids long. CDR3 coding DNA: TGTGCCAGCAGTTACTCGACAGATCTTACCTACACCTTC. This codes for CASSYSTDLTYTF.

The genes are TRBV5-1 and TRBJ2-7, with 7 bases identical to TRBD1. Germline CDR1 is SGHRS and CDR2 is YFSETQ. V was clipped by 1 base and J by 3 bases; unmatched bases: 4. CDR3 length: 14 amino acids. The CDR3 reads CASSLYGTDYEQYF. The CDR3 DNA is TGCGCCAGCAGCTTGTACGGGACAGACTACGAGCAGTACTTC.

V gene TRBV6-5 combines with J gene TRBJ2-1; 8 bases align to TRBD1. The CDR3 spans 16 residues. Germline-derived CDR1 and CDR2 are MNHEY and SVGAGI. The J segment lost 7 bases and the V segment lost 0 bases, leaving 8 bases of the junction unmatched. CDR3 coding DNA: TGTGCCAGCAGTTACTCGAGACAGGGGCATGGAAATGAGCAGTTCTTC. Protein: CASSYSRQGHGNEQFF.

DNA for the CDR3: TGTGCCAGCAGTTTAAAGCGGACTAGCGGGAAATCCTACGAGCAGTACTTC. The encoded protein is CASSLKRTSGKSYEQYF. The chain combines TRBV27 with TRBJ2-5, with 12 bases lining up with TRBD2. The better agreement between TRBJ2-7 and the DNA end casts doubt on the J call. The CDR3 consists of 17 residues. In germline, CDR1 is MNHEY, CDR2 SMNVEV (reference sequence).

The chain combines TRBV7-2 with TRBJ1-6, with 7 bases matching TRBD1. V lost 1 base and J lost 9; bases outside the gene matches: 6. Germline V gene sequence: CDR1 SGHTA, CDR2 FQGNSA. The CDR3 loop spans 15 amino acids. The CDR3 spells CASSLVTGKGSPLHF. The CDR3 DNA sequence: TGTGCCAGCAGCTTAGTGACAGGGAAAGGTTCACCCCTCCACTTT.

The rearrangement links TRBV18 to TRBJ1-1; 8 nucleotides line up with TRBD1. J gave up 0 bases and V 6 bases, and 3 bases lay outside the gene matches. In germline, CDR1 is KGHSH, CDR2 LQKENI. The CDR3 contains 14 residues. Written as DNA, the CDR3 is TGTGCCAGCTCCCGGGACAGGATGAACACTGAAGCTTTCTTT. This codes for CASSRDRMNTEAFF.

The CDR3 sequence is CASSPAEGDLGLYEQYF. In nucleotides, the CDR3 is TGTGCCAGCAGCCCCGCAGAGGGGGATTTGGGCCTCTACGAGCAGTACTTC. The chain joins TRBV5-4 to TRBJ2-7; possible D gene TRBD1, 6 bases. Trimming pared 4 bases from V and 3 bases from J, leaving 23 bases between. Per germline, CDR1 SGHNT and CDR2 YYREEE (reference sequence). The length of the CDR3 is 17 residues.

The gene calls are TRBV7-2 and TRBJ2-1, with a tentative D call TRBD2 (6 bases). CDR3 length: 15 residues. From germline, CDR1 is SGHTA and CDR2 FQGNSA. With 5 bases removed from V and 2 bases from J, the gap between germline ends came to 13 bases. The DNA of the CDR3 is TGTGCCAGCAGCCCGGAGGGGTTTACCTACAATGAGCAGTTCTTC. This codes for CASSPEGFTYNEQFF. The full variable domain, with the rest looked up from reference TRBV7-2 and TRBJ2-1, is GAGVSQSPSNKVTEKGKDVELRCDPISGHTALYWYRQSLGQGLEFLIYFQGNSAPDKSGLPSDRFSAERTGGSVSTLTIQRTQQEDSAVYLCASSPEGFTYNEQFFGPGTRLTVL.

This clone appeared a single time. V gene TRBV4-3 combines with J gene TRBJ1-5; tentative D call: TRBD1 (5 bases). Per germline, CDR1 LGHNA and CDR2 YSLEER. This CDR3 is built from 17 residues. Trimming pared 0 bases from V and 0 bases from J, leaving 12 bases between. CDR3 in amino acids: CASSQEIGDDSNQPQHF. The CDR3 DNA reads TGCGCCAGCAGCCAAGAGATAGGGGATGATAGCAATCAGCCCCAGCATTTT.

V and J are TRBV6-5 and TRBJ2-7; 8 bases fit TRBD2. V trimming: 4 bases; J trimming: 6 bases; junction bases outside the gene matches: 11. This CDR3 region has 15 residues. From germline, CDR1 is MNHEY and CDR2 SVGAGI. DNA of the CDR3: TGTGCCAGCAGTTCCCCGTTTTCAGGACTAGCCGAGCAGTACTTC. It translates to CASSSPFSGLAEQYF.

Here the CDR3 reads CASSQDETSITAYTGELFF. The DNA for the CDR3 is TGCGCCAGCAGCCAAGACGAGACTAGCATAACTGCATACACCGGGGAGCTGTTTTTT. The genes are TRBV4-1 and TRBJ2-2, with TRBD2 matching over 7 bases. V lost 0 bases to trimming and J lost 3 bases; unmatched junction nucleotides: 13. CDR1 is MGHRA, CDR2 YSYEKL, per germline. The CDR3 contains 19 residues.

The chain is built from TRBV11-2 and TRBJ2-7; D perhaps matches TRBD1 (5 bases). Germline V gene data show CDR1 as SGHAT and CDR2 as FQNNGV. This CDR3 region has 15 residues. V was pared by 1 base and J by 3 bases, with 13 bases between. The CDR3 loop is CASSLGRVRFYEQYF. DNA of the CDR3: TGTGCCAGCAGCTTAGGCAGGGTCCGTTTCTACGAGCAGTACTTC.

The chain joins TRBV15 to TRBJ1-1, with 12 bases fitting TRBD1. CDR1 and CDR2 from the germline V gene are LNHNV and YYDKDF (reference sequence). Losses at the gene ends were 5 bases for V and 9 bases for J; bases not matched to a gene: 10. CDR3 length: 15 amino acids. CDR3 DNA: TGTGCCACCAGCCTCCCGGGACAGGGGGCGCGAAAAGCTTTCTTT. Its translation: CATSLPGQGARKAFF. Filled out from reference TRBV15 and TRBJ1-1, the complete variable domain reads DAMVIQNPRYQVTQFGKPVTLSCSQTLNHNVMYWYQQKSSQAPKLLFHYYDKDFNNEADTPDNFQSRRPNTSFCFLDIRSPGLGDTAMYLCATSLPGQGARKAFFGQGTRLTVV.

The chain couples TRBV12-2 to TRBJ1-1; the DNA was not compared with TRBD1, the D call given in the table. TRBV12-2 is assigned pseudogene status. This CDR3 spans 13 amino acids. The CDR3 region is CASRLGQGPEAFF. In nucleotides, the CDR3 is TGTGCAAGTCGCTTAGGACAGGGCCCTGAAGCTTTCTTT.

On this clone: An end of the junction differs from the germline gene, which may be a read error. This chain connects TRBV7-3 to TRBJ1-6; TRBD1 agrees at 7 bases. This CDR3 is built from 15 residues. Looked up from germline, CDR1 is SGHTA and CDR2 is FQGTGA. As DNA, the CDR3 is TGTGCCAGCAGCCTAACAGGGGTTTATAATTCACCCCTCCACTTT. Its protein is CASSLTGVYNSPLHF.

This clone was seen once. The J gene is TRBJ1-2, the V gene TRBV30, with TRBD1 identical over 9 bases. J was trimmed by 2 bases and V by 5 bases; bases with no gene match: 3. CDR3 length: 13 residues. From germline, CDR1 is GTSNPN and CDR2 SVGIG (reference sequence). CDR3 sequence reads: CAWGTGLNYGYTF. The CDR3 bases are TGTGCCTGGGGGACAGGGTTGAACTATGGCTACACCTTC.

The chain is built from TRBV5-1 and TRBJ2-7; 10 bases line up with TRBD1. The CDR3 has 15 amino acids. V shed 5 bases, J shed 4 bases, and the junction held 9 bases outside the gene matches. The germline CDR1 and CDR2 sequences are SGHRS and YFSETQ. The CDR3 is CASRSPGTGAYEQYF. The CDR3 nucleotides are TGCGCCAGCAGGTCCCCCGGGACAGGGGCTTACGAGCAGTACTTC.

This chain uses TRBV5-1 with TRBJ2-7, with 11 nucleotides matching TRBD2. CDR1 and CDR2 from the germline V gene are SGHRS and YFSETQ. The CDR3 is 17 amino acids. The ends lost 0 bases at V and 2 bases at J; junction bases unmatched: 7. The CDR3 DNA is TGCGCCAGCAGCTTGGCGTTAGCGGGAGGGGATCCCTACGAGCAGTACTTC. This sequence encodes CASSLALAGGDPYEQYF.

The genes are TRBV28 and TRBJ2-3; TRBD1 might be the D (6 bases). This CDR3 comprises 14 residues. Germline CDR1 and CDR2: MDHEN and SYDVKM. Trimming took off 7 bases at V and 4 bases at J, with 15 bases between the two ends. CDR3 protein: CASTPQGRADTQYF. CDR3 in DNA: TGTGCCAGCACTCCGCAGGGGAGAGCAGATACGCAGTATTTT.